Each of the 5 T cell receptor beta chains below was sequenced from the same sample in a study of blood T cells in healthy people across ages. The authors ran a second PCR of roughly 6 to 12 cycles using a sample-barcoded 5' primer and a J-beta primer mix. TCRdb ran MiXCR on the 5' RACE reads and lists one entry per CDR3 protein. Of 1.5 million to 2 million distinct CDR3 sequences listed, roughly two fifths are singletons. Sequenced sample: blood. These receptors came from a human donor in good health.

The count of this clonotype is one. The V and J genes are TRBV5-6 and TRBJ2-7, with 7 nucleotides matching TRBD1. Germline values: CDR1 SGHDT, CDR2 YYEEEE. The CDR3 runs to 15 residues. Trimming took 2 bases from V and 3 from J; bases not matched to a gene: 8. The CDR3 here is CASSFVGQADYEQYF. The CDR3 DNA is TGTGCCAGCAGCTTCGTAGGACAGGCAGACTACGAGCAGTACTTC.

This clonotype appeared a few times. This rearrangement joins TRBV6-5 to TRBJ2-2; D is undetermined. This CDR3 region has 16 residues. The V and J ends lost 4 bases and 4 bases respectively, with 16 bases between them. In germline, CDR1 is MNHEY, CDR2 SVGAGI. The CDR3 region has the DNA TGTGCCAGCAGTTTCGCTACACCGCCGAGCACCGGGGAGCTGTTTTTT. It codes for CASSFATPPSTGELFF.

J is TRBJ2-7 and V is TRBV19; weak D call: TRBD1 (6 bases). The V gene's germline CDR1 is LNHDA and CDR2 SQIVND (reference sequence). Trimming pared 2 bases from V and 4 bases from J, leaving 15 bases between. This CDR3 is built from 15 residues. CDR3: CASSIRGGQLYEQYF. In DNA form, the CDR3 reads TGTGCCAGTAGTATAAGAGGTGGACAGTTGTACGAGCAGTACTTC.

This chain links TRBV6-5 with TRBJ1-2; no firm D call. Trimming took 8 bases from V and 3 from J, leaving 19 bases between them. The germline V gene encodes CDR1 MNHEY and CDR2 SVGAGI. The CDR3 is made up of 15 amino acids. CDR3 residues: CASAPVYRGDYGYTF. The CDR3 DNA reads as TGTGCCAGCGCCCCCGTATACCGGGGAGACTATGGCTACACCTTC.

V and J are TRBV7-9 and TRBJ2-3, with D unresolved. Trimming took off 4 bases at V and 5 bases at J, with 25 bases between the two ends. Germline V gene data show CDR1 as SEHNR and CDR2 as FQNEAQ (reference sequence). The CDR3 spans 18 residues. Here the CDR3 DNA reads TGTGCCAGCAGCTCTCCCGGCGCTTTTTTACGTGCGATAGATACGCAGTATTTT. It specifies CASSSPGAFLRAIDTQYF.